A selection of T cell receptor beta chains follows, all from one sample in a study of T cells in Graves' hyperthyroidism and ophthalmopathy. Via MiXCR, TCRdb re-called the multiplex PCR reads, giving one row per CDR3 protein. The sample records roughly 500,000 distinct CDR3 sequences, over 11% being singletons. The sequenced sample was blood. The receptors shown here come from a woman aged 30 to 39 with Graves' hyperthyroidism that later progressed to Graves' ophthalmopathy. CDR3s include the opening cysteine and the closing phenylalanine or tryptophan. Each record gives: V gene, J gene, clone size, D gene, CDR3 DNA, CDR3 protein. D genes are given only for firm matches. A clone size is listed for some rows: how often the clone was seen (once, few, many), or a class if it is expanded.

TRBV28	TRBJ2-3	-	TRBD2	TGTGCCAGCATGTCACGGGGCCAGACTAGCGGGACGCCGAATACGCAGTATTTT	CASMSRGQTSGTPNTQYF
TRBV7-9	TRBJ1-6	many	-	TGTGCCAGCAGCCGGGACAAACCCTCTTGGTCCTATAATTCACCCCTCCACTTT	CASSRDKPSWSYNSPLHF
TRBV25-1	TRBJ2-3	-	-	TGTGCCAGCAGCTCCGTGGCCCGGGGTGAGAGCACAGATACGCAGTATTTT	CASSSVARGESTDTQYF
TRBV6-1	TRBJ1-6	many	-	TGTGCCAGCAGTGAATGGGGAGCTCCCACCCTCCACTTT	CASSEWGAPTLHF
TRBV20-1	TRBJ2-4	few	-	TGCAGTGCTAGTGAGCAACTTCCACTAGCCAAAAACATTCAGTACTTC	CSASEQLPLAKNIQYF
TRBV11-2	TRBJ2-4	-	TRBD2	TGTGCCAGCAGCTCACAGTTGGGGCTAGCGGGAAGCCGGGACAAAAACATTCAGTACTTC	CASSSQLGLAGSRDKNIQYF
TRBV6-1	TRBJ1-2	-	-	TGTGCCAGCGAAGCGGGCCCCCGACAGGTCTATGGCTACACCTTC	CASEAGPRQVYGYTF
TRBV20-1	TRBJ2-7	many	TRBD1	TGCAGTGCCGCTCAGGGGGCGTACGAGCAGTACTTC	CSAAQGAYEQYF
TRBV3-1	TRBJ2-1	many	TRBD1	TGTGCCAGCAGCACCCGACAGGGGTACCGGAATGAGCAGTTCTTC	CASSTRQGYRNEQFF
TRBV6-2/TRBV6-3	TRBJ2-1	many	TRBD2	TGTGCCAGCAAAAGGACTAGCGGGAGAGATGAGCAGTTCTTC	CASKRTSGRDEQFF
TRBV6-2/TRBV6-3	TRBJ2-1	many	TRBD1	TGTGCCAGCAGTTCCCACGGGACAGCCCTGTACAATGAGCAGTTCTTC	CASSSHGTALYNEQFF
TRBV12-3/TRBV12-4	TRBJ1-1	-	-	TGTGCCAGCAGTATACTATACACTGAAGCTTTCTTT	CASSILYTEAFF
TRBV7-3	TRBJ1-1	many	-	TGTGCCAGCAGCACCCCGACAAGGAACACTGAAGCTTTCTTT	CASSTPTRNTEAFF
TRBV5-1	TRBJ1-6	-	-	TGCGCCAGCAGCAACACCGGGACCACTCATCCACCCCTCCACTTT	CASSNTGTTHPPLHF
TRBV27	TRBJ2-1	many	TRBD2	TGTGCCAGCAGCTTAACCCATCCTACTAGCGGGAGGGGGGATGAGCAGTTCTTC	CASSLTHPTSGRGDEQFF
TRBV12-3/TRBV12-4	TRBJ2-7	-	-	TGTGCCAGCAGTTTCGGTGTCGGGTCCTACGAGCAGTACTTC	CASSFGVGSYEQYF
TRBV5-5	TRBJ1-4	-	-	TGTGCCAGCAGCTTTGATCACGGGTTAGGTAATGAAAAACTGTTTTTT	CASSFDHGLGNEKLFF
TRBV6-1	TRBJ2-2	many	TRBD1	TGTGCCAGCAGTCTCAGGGGGCGGAGTAACACCGGGGAGCTGTTTTTT	CASSLRGRSNTGELFF
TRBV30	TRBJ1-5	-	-	TGTGCCTGGAGTGTAGAACGGGGTCCTTATAGCAATCAGCCCCAGCATTTT	CAWSVERGPYSNQPQHF
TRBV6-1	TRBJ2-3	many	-	TGTGCCAGCAGGGGCAGTCAGTGGGATACGCAGTATTTT	CASRGSQWDTQYF
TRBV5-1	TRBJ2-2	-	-	TGCGCCAGCAGAATAGGGCGGACCACCGGGGAGCTGTTTTTT	CASRIGRTTGELFF
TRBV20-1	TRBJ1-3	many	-	TGCAGTGCTAGAGAAAGGGACCGGACAGGAAACACCATATATTTT	CSARERDRTGNTIYF
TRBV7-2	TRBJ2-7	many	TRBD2	TGTGCCAGCAGCCGGCAATTAGCGGGAGGGCCCTACGAGCAGTACTTC	CASSRQLAGGPYEQYF
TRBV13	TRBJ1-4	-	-	TGTGCCAGCAGCTCATCCCCGGGGGACGGAGGGGAAAAACTGTTTTTT	CASSSSPGDGGEKLFF
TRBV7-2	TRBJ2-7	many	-	TGTGCCAGCAGCCTCAGTTTAGGGAGGTCCTACGAGCAGTACTTC	CASSLSLGRSYEQYF
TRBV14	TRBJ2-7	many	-	TGTGCCAGCAGCCAAGGGGTGACAGGGAGGAGCTACGAGCAGTACTTC	CASSQGVTGRSYEQYF
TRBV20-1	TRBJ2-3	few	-	TGCAGTGCTAGAGCTGAGACTACTACCACAGATACGCAGTATTTT	CSARAETTTTDTQYF
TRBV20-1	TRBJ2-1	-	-	TGCAGTGCTAGAACTAGAGCTATGTACAATGAGCAGTTCTTC	CSARTRAMYNEQFF
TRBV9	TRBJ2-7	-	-	TGTGCCAGCAGCGGTGGGGGGAAAGCCTACGAGCAGTACTTC	CASSGGGKAYEQYF
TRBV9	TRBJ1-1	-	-	TGTGCCAGCAGCGTAGCTTGGCAGTCTGAAGCTTTCTTT	CASSVAWQSEAFF
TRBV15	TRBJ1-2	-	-	TGTGCCACCAGCAGAGTCGCGGGTTTCTATGGCTACACCTTC	CATSRVAGFYGYTF
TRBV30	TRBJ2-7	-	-	TGTGCCTGGTCACGGGACACATCTTCCTCCTACGAGCAGTACTTC	CAWSRDTSSSYEQYF
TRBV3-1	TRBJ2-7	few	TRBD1	TGTGCCAGCAGCCGACCCCAGGGACAGGGCTACGAGCAGTACTTC	CASSRPQGQGYEQYF
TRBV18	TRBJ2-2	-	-	TGTGCCAGCTCACCATTCGAGTTGGGGGGAGTAACAAACACCGGGGAGCTGTTTTTT	CASSPFELGGVTNTGELFF
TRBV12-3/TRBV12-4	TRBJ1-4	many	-	TGTGCCAGCCAGGATAATGAAAAACTGTTTTTT	CASQDNEKLFF
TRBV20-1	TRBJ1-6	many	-	TGCAGTGCCACGCCGAGGGGTTATAATTCACCCCTCCACTTT	CSATPRGYNSPLHF